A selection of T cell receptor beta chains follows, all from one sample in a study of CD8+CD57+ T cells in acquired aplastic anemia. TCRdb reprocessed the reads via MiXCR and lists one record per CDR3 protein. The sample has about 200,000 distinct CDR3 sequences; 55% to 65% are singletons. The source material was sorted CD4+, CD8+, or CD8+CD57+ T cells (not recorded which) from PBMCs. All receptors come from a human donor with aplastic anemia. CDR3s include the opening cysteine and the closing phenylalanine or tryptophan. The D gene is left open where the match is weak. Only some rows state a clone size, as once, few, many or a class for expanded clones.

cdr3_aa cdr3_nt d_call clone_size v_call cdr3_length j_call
CSASFASGGPEQYF TGCAGTGCTAGTTTCGCTAGCGGGGGCCCCGAGCAGTACTTC TRBD2 few TRBV20-1 14 TRBJ2-7
CASSLASGEAFF TGCGCCAGCAGCTTGGCATCTGGTGAAGCTTTCTTT . . TRBV5-1 12 TRBJ1-1
CAISRQSTDTQYF TGTGCCATCAGTAGGCAGAGCACAGATACGCAGTATTTT . . TRBV10-3 13 TRBJ2-3
CSARARWNTEAFF TGCAGTGCTAGAGCTCGGTGGAACACTGAAGCTTTCTTT . . TRBV20-1 13 TRBJ1-1
CASSGGSGTGFEKLFF TGTGCCAGCAGCGGAGGGTCCGGGACAGGGTTTGAAAAACTGTTTTTT TRBD1 . TRBV9 16 TRBJ1-4
CASYRAEGEKLFF TGTGCCAGCTACCGGGCAGAGGGAGAAAAACTGTTTTTT . . TRBV2 13 TRBJ1-4
CASSTSGTDTQYF TGTGCCAGCAGCACTAGCGGCACAGATACGCAGTATTTT TRBD2 . TRBV7-3 13 TRBJ2-3
CASRRTGGSNSPLHF TGTGCCAGCCGACGGACAGGGGGATCAAACTCACCCCTCCACTTT TRBD1 . TRBV7-3 15 TRBJ1-6
CASSHMHGLRTEAFF TGTGCCAGCAGCCACATGCATGGCCTCCGGACTGAAGCTTTCTTT . . TRBV4-1 15 TRBJ1-1
CATSDGSRDDQPQHF TGTGCCACCAGTGATGGGTCGAGGGACGATCAGCCCCAGCATTTT . few TRBV24-1 15 TRBJ1-5
CASSLSQGDEQYF TGTGCCAGCAGTTTATCGCAGGGTGACGAGCAGTACTTC . many TRBV27 13 TRBJ2-7
CATQGDSYEQYF TGTGCCACCCAGGGGGACTCCTACGAGCAGTACTTC TRBD1 . TRBV24-1 12 TRBJ2-7
CASLAFSTSGLSGANVLTF TGTGCCAGCCTTGCCTTCTCGACTAGCGGCCTCTCTGGGGCCAACGTCCTGACTTTC TRBD2 once TRBV7-3 19 TRBJ2-6
CASSEGTGASSYNEQFF TGCGCCAGCAGTGAGGGGACAGGGGCAAGCTCCTACAATGAGCAGTTCTTC TRBD1 few TRBV10-1 17 TRBJ2-1
CASSPFVREQFF TGTGCCAGCAGCCCGTTCGTGAGGGAGCAGTTCTTC . many TRBV11-2 12 TRBJ2-1
CAISTGGGYGYTF TGTGCCATCAGCACAGGGGGCGGCTATGGCTACACCTTC TRBD1 . TRBV10-3 13 TRBJ1-2
CASSLESQQTDTQYF TGCGCCAGCAGCTTGGAGTCCCAGCAAACAGATACGCAGTATTTT . . TRBV5-1 15 TRBJ2-3
CASSIRAGQETQYF TGTGCCAGTAGTATAAGGGCAGGTCAAGAGACCCAGTACTTC . . TRBV19 14 TRBJ2-5
CASSLGDRSYEQYF TGTGCCAGCAGCTTAGGGGACAGGTCCTACGAGCAGTACTTC TRBD1 few TRBV7-8 14 TRBJ2-7
CASSKDRTSYEQYF TGCGCCAGCAGCAAAGACCGGACTAGCTACGAGCAGTACTTC TRBD2 once TRBV7-8 14 TRBJ2-7
CSAPGSGNIQYF TGCAGTGCCCCAGGGTCGGGGAACATTCAGTACTTC . . TRBV20-1 12 TRBJ2-4
CASSLEPNSYEQYF TGTGCCAGCAGCTTAGAACCCAACAGCTACGAGCAGTACTTC . few TRBV7-3 14 TRBJ2-7
CATSRRVELGEQFF TGTGCCACCAGCAGAAGGGTTGAATTGGGTGAGCAGTTCTTC . . TRBV15 14 TRBJ2-1
CSVEVYEGSGNTIYF TGCAGCGTTGAAGTCTATGAGGGTTCTGGAAACACCATATATTTT . . TRBV29-1 15 TRBJ1-3
CASSNGPHGNAEAFF TGTGCCAGTAGTAACGGGCCCCACGGGAACGCTGAAGCTTTCTTT . . TRBV19 15 TRBJ1-1
CASSGVQRGVSYEQYF TGTGCCAGCAGCGGAGTACAACGAGGGGTGTCGTACGAGCAGTACTTC . few TRBV7-3 16 TRBJ2-7
CASSQGAGLADQYF TGTGCCAGCAGCCAAGGGGCGGGGCTAGCGGATCAGTACTTC TRBD2 many TRBV3-1 14 TRBJ2-7
CASSEYGMNTEAFF TGTGCCAGCAGTGAGTACGGCATGAACACTGAAGCTTTCTTT . once TRBV2 14 TRBJ1-1